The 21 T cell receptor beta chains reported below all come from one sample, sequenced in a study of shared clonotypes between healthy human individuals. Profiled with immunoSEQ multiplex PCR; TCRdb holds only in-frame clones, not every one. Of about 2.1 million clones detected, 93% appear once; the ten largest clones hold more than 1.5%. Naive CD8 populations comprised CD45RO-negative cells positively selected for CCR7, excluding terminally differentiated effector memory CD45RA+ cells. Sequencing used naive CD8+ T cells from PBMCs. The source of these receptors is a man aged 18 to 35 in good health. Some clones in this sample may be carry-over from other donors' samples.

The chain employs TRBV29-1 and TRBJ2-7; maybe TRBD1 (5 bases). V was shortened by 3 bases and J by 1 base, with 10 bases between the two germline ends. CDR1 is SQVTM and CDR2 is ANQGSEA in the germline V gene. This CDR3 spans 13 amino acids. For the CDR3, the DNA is TGCAGCGTTGAGAATACAGGTTCCTACGAGCAGTACTTC. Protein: CSVENTGSYEQYF.

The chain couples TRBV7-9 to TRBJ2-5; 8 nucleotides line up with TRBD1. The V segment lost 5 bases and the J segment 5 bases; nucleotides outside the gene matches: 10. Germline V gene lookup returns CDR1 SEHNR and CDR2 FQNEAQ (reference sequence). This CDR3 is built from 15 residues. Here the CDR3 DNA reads TGTGCCAGCAGCCCCCGGACAGGGAGGAGGGAGACCCAGTACTTC. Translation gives CASSPRTGRRETQYF.

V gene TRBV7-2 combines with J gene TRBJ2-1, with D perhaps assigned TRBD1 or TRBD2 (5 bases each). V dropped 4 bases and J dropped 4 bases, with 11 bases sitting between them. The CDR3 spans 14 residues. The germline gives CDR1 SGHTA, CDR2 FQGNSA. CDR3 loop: CASSWGDSYNEQFF. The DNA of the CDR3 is TGTGCCAGCAGCTGGGGAGACAGTTACAATGAGCAGTTCTTC. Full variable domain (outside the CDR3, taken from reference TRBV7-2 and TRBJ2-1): GAGVSQSPSNKVTEKGKDVELRCDPISGHTALYWYRQSLGQGLEFLIYFQGNSAPDKSGLPSDRFSAERTGGSVSTLTIQRTQQEDSAVYLCASSWGDSYNEQFFGPGTRLTVL.

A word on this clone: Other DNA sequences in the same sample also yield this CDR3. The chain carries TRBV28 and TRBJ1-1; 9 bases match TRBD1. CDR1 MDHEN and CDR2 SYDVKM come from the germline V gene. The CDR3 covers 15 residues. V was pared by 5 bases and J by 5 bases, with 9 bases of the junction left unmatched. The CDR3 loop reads CASSIPQGARTEAFF. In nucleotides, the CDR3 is TGTGCCAGCAGTATCCCACAGGGGGCAAGGACTGAAGCTTTCTTT.

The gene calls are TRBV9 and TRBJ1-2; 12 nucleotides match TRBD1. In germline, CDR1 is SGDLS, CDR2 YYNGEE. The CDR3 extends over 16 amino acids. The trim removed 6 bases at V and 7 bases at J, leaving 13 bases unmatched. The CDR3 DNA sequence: TGTGCCAGCACCGACGCCCGGGACAGGGGGCAGTTTGGCTACACCTTC. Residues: CASTDARDRGQFGYTF.

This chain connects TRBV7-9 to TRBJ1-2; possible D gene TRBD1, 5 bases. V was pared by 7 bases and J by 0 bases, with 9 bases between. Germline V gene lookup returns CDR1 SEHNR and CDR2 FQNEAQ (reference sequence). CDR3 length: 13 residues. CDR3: CASTQGPNYGYTF. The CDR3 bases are TGTGCCAGCACCCAGGGACCTAACTATGGCTACACCTTC.

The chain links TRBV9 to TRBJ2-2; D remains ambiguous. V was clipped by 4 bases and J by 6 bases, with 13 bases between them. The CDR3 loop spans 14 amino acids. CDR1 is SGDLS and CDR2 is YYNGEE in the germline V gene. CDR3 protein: CASSPPYKSGELFF. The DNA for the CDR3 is TGTGCCAGCAGCCCGCCGTATAAGTCCGGGGAGCTGTTTTTT.

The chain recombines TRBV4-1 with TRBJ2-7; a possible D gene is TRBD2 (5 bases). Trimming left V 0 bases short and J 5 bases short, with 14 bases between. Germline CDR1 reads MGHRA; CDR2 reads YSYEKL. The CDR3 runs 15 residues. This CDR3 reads CASSQDGRSGNEQYF. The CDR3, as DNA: TGCGCCAGCAGCCAAGATGGTAGGAGCGGCAACGAGCAGTACTTC.

CDR3 sequence reads: CASSEVTLNTEAFF. The CDR3 nucleotides are TGTGCCAGCAGTGAAGTAACCCTGAACACTGAAGCTTTCTTT. The chain is built from TRBV6-1 and TRBJ1-1, with D uncertain. Germline loops: CDR1 MNHNS, CDR2 SASEGT. Trimming left V 1 base short and J 0 bases short, with 6 bases between. CDR3 length equals 14 residues.

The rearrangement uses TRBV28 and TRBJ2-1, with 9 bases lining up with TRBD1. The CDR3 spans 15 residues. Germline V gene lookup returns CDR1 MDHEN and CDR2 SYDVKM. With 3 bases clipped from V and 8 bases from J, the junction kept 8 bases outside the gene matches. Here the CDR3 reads CASSFGTGSFDEQFF. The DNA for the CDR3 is TGTGCCAGCAGTTTTGGGACAGGGTCTTTTGATGAGCAGTTCTTC.

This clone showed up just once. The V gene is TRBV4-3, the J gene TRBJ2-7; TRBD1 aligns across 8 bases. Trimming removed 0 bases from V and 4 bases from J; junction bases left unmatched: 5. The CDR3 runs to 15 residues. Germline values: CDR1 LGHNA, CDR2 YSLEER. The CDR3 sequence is CASSQDGQGAYEQYF. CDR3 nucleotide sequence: TGCGCCAGCAGCCAAGATGGGCAGGGGGCTTACGAGCAGTACTTC.

The DNA for the CDR3 is TGCAGCGTTGAAGACCCCCTTTACGAGCAGTACTTC. Translating gives CSVEDPLYEQYF. The chain links TRBV29-1 to TRBJ2-7; D is undetermined. V was clipped by 0 bases and J by 4 bases, with 7 bases between them. The CDR3 covers 12 residues. CDR1 SQVTM and CDR2 ANQGSEA come from the germline V gene.

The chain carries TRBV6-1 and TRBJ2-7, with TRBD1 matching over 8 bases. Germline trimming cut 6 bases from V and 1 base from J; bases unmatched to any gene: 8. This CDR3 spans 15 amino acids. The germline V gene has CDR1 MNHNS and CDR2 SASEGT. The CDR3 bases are TGTGCCAGCAGGGGATCACAGGGGGGTTCCTACGAGCAGTACTTC. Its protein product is CASRGSQGGSYEQYF.

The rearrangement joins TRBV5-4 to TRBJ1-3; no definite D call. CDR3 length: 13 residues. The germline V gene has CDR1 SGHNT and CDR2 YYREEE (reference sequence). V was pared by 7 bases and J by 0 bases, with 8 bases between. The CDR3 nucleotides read TGTGCCAGCTCTTTTATCTCTGGAAACACCATATATTTT. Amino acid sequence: CASSFISGNTIYF. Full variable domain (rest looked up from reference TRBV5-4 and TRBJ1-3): ETGVTQSPTHLIKTRGQQVTLRCSSQSGHNTVSWYQQALGQGPQFIFQYYREEENGRGNFPPRFSGLQFPNYSSELNVNALELDDSALYLCASSFISGNTIYFGEGSWLTVV.

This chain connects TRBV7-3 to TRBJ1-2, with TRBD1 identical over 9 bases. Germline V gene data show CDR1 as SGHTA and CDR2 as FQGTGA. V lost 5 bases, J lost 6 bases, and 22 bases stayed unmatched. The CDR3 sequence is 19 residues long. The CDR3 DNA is TGTGCCAGCAGCCCTCAAAATTACCCGGGACAGGGTCTACCTCATGGCTACACCTTC. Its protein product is CASSPQNYPGQGLPHGYTF.

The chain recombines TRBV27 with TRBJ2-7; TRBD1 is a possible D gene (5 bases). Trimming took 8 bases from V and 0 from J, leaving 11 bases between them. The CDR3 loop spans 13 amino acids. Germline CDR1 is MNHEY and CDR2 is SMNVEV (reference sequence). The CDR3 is CASQKGVSYEQYF. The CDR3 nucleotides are TGTGCCAGCCAAAAAGGGGTCTCCTACGAGCAGTACTTC.

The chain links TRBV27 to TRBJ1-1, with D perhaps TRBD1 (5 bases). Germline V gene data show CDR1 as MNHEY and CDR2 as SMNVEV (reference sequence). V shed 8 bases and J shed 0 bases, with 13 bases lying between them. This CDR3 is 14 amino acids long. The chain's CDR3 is CASAPTVMNTEAFF. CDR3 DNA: TGTGCCAGCGCCCCGACAGTAATGAACACTGAAGCTTTCTTT.

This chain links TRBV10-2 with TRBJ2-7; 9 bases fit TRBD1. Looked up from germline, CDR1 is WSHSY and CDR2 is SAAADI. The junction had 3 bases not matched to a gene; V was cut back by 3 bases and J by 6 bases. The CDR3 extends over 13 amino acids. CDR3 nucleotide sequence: TGCGCCAGCAGTGAAGGGACAGGGACCGAGCAGTACTTC. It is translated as CASSEGTGTEQYF.

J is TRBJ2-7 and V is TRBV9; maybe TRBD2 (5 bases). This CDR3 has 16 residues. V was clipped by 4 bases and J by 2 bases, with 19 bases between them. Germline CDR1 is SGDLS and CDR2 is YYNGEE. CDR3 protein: CASSSNQEDDTYEQYF. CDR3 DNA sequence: TGTGCCAGCAGCTCAAACCAGGAGGACGACACCTACGAGCAGTACTTC.

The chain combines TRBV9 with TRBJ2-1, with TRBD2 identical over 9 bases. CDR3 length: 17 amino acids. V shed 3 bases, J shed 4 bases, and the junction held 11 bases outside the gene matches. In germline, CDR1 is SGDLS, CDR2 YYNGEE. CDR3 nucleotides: TGTGCCAGCAGCGAGGGGTGGGCTAGCGGGACGTACAATGAGCAGTTCTTC. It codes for CASSEGWASGTYNEQFF. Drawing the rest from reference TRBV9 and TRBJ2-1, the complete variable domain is DSGVTQTPKHLITATGQRVTLRCSPRSGDLSVYWYQQSLDQGLQFLIQYYNGEERAKGNILERFSAQQFPDLHSELNLSSLELGDSALYFCASSEGWASGTYNEQFFGPGTRLTVL.

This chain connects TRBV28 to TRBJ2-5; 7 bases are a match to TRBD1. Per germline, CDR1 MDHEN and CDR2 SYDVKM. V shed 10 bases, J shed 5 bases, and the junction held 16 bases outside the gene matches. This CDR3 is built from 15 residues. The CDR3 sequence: CATEATGLLSETQYF. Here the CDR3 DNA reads TGTGCCACCGAAGCGACAGGGCTATTGAGTGAGACCCAGTACTTC. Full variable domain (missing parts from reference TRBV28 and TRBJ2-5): DVKVTQSSRYLVKRTGEKVFLECVQDMDHENMFWYRQDPGLGLRLIYFSYDVKMKEKGDIPEGYSVSREKKERFSLILESASTNQTSMYLCATEATGLLSETQYFGPGTRLLVL.